The 31 T cell receptor beta chains below were found in one sample sequenced in a study of T cell responses to AZD1222 COVID-19 vaccine. Only in-frame clones appear in the TCRdb table, and some are missing; sequencing was by immunoSEQ multiplex PCR. The data hold approximately 110,000 clones, with 85% to 90% observed a single time. This specimen consisted of peripheral blood, obtained 28 days after the second AZD1222 dose. The receptors here all came from an adult who received the AZD1222 COVID-19 vaccine.

The gene calls are TRBV5-1 and TRBJ1-3; 9 bases map to TRBD1. With 3 bases clipped from V and 3 bases from J, the junction kept 4 bases outside the gene matches. The CDR3 loop spans 15 amino acids. The germline V gene has CDR1 SGHRS and CDR2 YFSETQ. CDR3 DNA: TGCGCCAGCAGCTCGAGACAGGGGGATGGAAACACCATATATTTT. This encodes CASSSRQGDGNTIYF.

The chain carries TRBV9 and TRBJ2-3; 11 bases are a match to TRBD2. The CDR3 runs 15 residues. The V segment lost 0 bases and the J segment 6 bases; nucleotides outside the gene matches: 3. Per the germline V gene, CDR1 is SGDLS and CDR2 is YYNGEE. In DNA, the CDR3 is TGTGCCAGCAGCGTAGGGTTAGCGGGGGGGGATACGCAGTATTTT. The encoded protein is CASSVGLAGGDTQYF.

V is TRBV28 and J is TRBJ1-4; possible D gene TRBD1, 6 bases. Per germline, CDR1 MDHEN and CDR2 SYDVKM. This CDR3 has 15 residues. With 3 bases removed from V and 5 bases from J, the gap between germline ends came to 13 bases. CDR3 region: CASSFGAGVNEKLFF. CDR3 bases: TGTGCCAGCAGTTTCGGGGCAGGGGTAAATGAAAAACTGTTTTTT.

This rearrangement joins TRBV15 to TRBJ2-5; weak D call: TRBD1 (6 bases). V was shortened by 4 bases and J by 3 bases, with 15 bases between the two germline ends. The CDR3 runs to 15 residues. Germline V gene data show CDR1 as LNHNV and CDR2 as YYDKDF (reference sequence). The CDR3 loop is CATSTLGPGEETQYF. The CDR3 coding sequence is TGTGCCACCAGCACCCTGGGCCCAGGGGAAGAGACCCAGTACTTC.

The chain employs TRBV12-3 or TRBV12-4 and TRBJ1-1; D gene unclear. V dropped 1 base and J dropped 1 base, with 4 bases sitting between them. The CDR3 consists of 13 residues. In nucleotides, the CDR3 is TGTGCCAGCAGTTTAGGGTCGAACACTGAAGCTTTCTTT. This encodes CASSLGSNTEAFF.

The chain uses TRBV27 and TRBJ1-4, with unresolved D. The germline gives CDR1 MNHEY, CDR2 SMNVEV (reference sequence). V dropped 4 bases and J dropped 0 bases, with 9 bases sitting between them. CDR3 length: 15 residues. In DNA, the CDR3 is TGTGCCAGCAGTTCCCTCGAGGCAACTAATGAAAAACTGTTTTTT. Its translation is CASSSLEATNEKLFF. Looking up the rest from reference TRBV27 and TRBJ1-4 gives the full variable domain: EAQVTQNPRYLITVTGKKLTVTCSQNMNHEYMSWYRQDPGLGLRQIYYSMNVEVTDKGDVPEGYKVSRKEKRNFPLILESPSPNQTSLYFCASSSLEATNEKLFFGSGTQLSVL.

The V call is TRBV6-4, the J call TRBJ2-2; the D gene is possibly TRBD2 (5 bases). Germline V gene sequence: CDR1 MRHNA, CDR2 SNTAGT. Trimming left V 8 bases short and J 5 bases short, with 9 bases between. The CDR3 length is 12 residues. The CDR3 region has the DNA TGTGCCAGCGCATGGGAGACCGGGGAGCTGTTTTTT. Amino acid sequence: CASAWETGELFF.

The V gene is TRBV6-5, the J gene TRBJ1-2; maybe TRBD1 (5 bases). V dropped 6 bases and J dropped 6 bases, with 20 bases sitting between them. The CDR3 contains 15 residues. CDR1 MNHEY and CDR2 SVGAGI come from the germline V gene. The CDR3 DNA reads TGTGCCAGCAGCCCGGTCCCGACAGCTTATCATGGCTACACCTTC. It is translated as CASSPVPTAYHGYTF.

The V call is TRBV10-1, the J call TRBJ1-2; D remains unclear. V was pared by 2 bases and J by 4 bases, with 8 bases between. Germline-derived CDR1 and CDR2 are WNHNN and SYGVQD (reference sequence). The length of the CDR3 is 13 residues. The CDR3 loop reads CASSEPGGYGYTF. The DNA of the CDR3 is TGCGCCAGCAGTGAGCCGGGCGGCTATGGCTACACCTTC.

This chain joins TRBV14 and TRBJ2-1; D may be TRBD1 (5 bases). Between the trimmed V and J ends, which lost 4 bases and 5 bases, there was a span of 12 bases. CDR1 is SGHDN, CDR2 FVKESK, per germline. The CDR3 contains 14 residues. The CDR3 sequence: CASSRGGWDNEQFF. Written as DNA, the CDR3 is TGTGCCAGCAGCCGGGGCGGCTGGGACAATGAGCAGTTCTTC.

The rearrangement uses TRBV30 and TRBJ1-4; D not certain. Germline V CDR1 and CDR2: GTSNPN, SVGIG (reference sequence). The CDR3 runs 16 residues. V lost 0 bases and J 5 bases, leaving 16 bases between the germline ends. As DNA, the CDR3 is TGTGCCTGGAGTGTAAGAATGGGAGGACGAAATGAAAAACTGTTTTTT. Encoded protein: CAWSVRMGGRNEKLFF.

This chain uses TRBV5-1 with TRBJ1-6; possibly TRBD1 for D (5 bases). The CDR3 extends over 16 amino acids. Per the germline V gene, CDR1 is SGHRS and CDR2 is YFSETQ. The V and J ends lost 3 bases and 5 bases respectively, with 15 bases between them. The CDR3 is CASSSLPQGDNSPLHF. The DNA of the CDR3 is TGCGCCAGCAGCTCGTTGCCTCAGGGAGATAATTCACCCCTCCACTTT.

The chain couples TRBV10-3 to TRBJ2-1; 8 bases fit TRBD2. The CDR3 covers 16 residues. Germline trimming cut 3 bases from V and 4 bases from J; bases unmatched to any gene: 8. Germline V gives CDR1 ENHRY, CDR2 SYGVKD. CDR3 region: CAISDPGLVGYNEQFF. The CDR3 region has the DNA TGTGCCATCAGTGACCCGGGACTAGTGGGGTACAATGAGCAGTTCTTC.

This chain links TRBV6-6 with TRBJ2-7; 8 positions agree with TRBD2. This CDR3 is 13 amino acids long. From germline, CDR1 is MNHNY and CDR2 SVGAGI (reference sequence). V lost 8 bases and J lost 0; bases outside the gene matches: 3. The CDR3 sequence is CASQSGGSYEQYF. The CDR3, as DNA: TGTGCCAGCCAAAGCGGGGGCTCCTACGAGCAGTACTTC.

This rearrangement joins TRBV18 to TRBJ1-1, with D maybe TRBD1 (6 bases). The ends were cut back, 0 bases at V and 9 bases at J, with 14 bases in the middle. This CDR3 is 14 amino acids long. Germline V CDR1 and CDR2: KGHSH, LQKENI. CDR3 DNA: TGTGCCAGCTCACCACCCCTGGACAGCCAAAAAGCTTTCTTT. It encodes CASSPPLDSQKAFF.

This clone has just a few counts. J is TRBJ2-7 and V is TRBV19; possibly TRBD1 for D (6 bases). Deletions cut 2 bases from V and 2 bases from J, with 16 bases between. This CDR3 is 16 amino acids long. CDR1 is LNHDA and CDR2 is SQIVND in the germline V gene (reference sequence). CDR3 region: CASSIIKGHYAYEQYF. The CDR3 DNA reads TGTGCCAGTAGTATAATTAAGGGACACTACGCCTACGAGCAGTACTTC.

The chain employs TRBV5-1 and TRBJ1-6, with 9 nucleotides matching TRBD1. Germline V gives CDR1 SGHRS, CDR2 YFSETQ. J was trimmed by 6 bases and V by 5 bases; bases with no gene match: 15. The CDR3 spans 18 residues. The CDR3 loop is CASSFDHRDRAANSPLHF. Written as DNA, the CDR3 is TGCGCCAGCAGTTTCGACCACCGGGACAGGGCCGCTAATTCACCCCTCCACTTT.

J is TRBJ1-2 and V is TRBV6-4; no reliable D call. Germline V gene data show CDR1 as MRHNA and CDR2 as SNTAGT. The V end was cut by 4 bases, the J end by 4 bases, with 13 bases between. This CDR3 region has 14 residues. The CDR3, as DNA: TGTGCCAGCAGTGGAAAAGGGTGTGGCTATGGCTACACCTTC. Residues: CASSGKGCGYGYTF.

The chain employs TRBV25-1 and TRBJ2-3; 10 nucleotides line up with TRBD1. Trimming removed 2 bases from V and 3 bases from J; junction bases left unmatched: 8. The CDR3 runs 17 residues. CDR1 is MGHDK and CDR2 is SYGVNS in the germline V gene. The CDR3 loop reads CASSEERTGGGTDTQYF. As DNA, the CDR3 is TGTGCCAGCAGTGAAGAGAGGACAGGGGGTGGTACAGATACGCAGTATTTT.

V gene TRBV18 combines with J gene TRBJ1-5; D is ambiguous. CDR1 is KGHSH, CDR2 LQKENI, per germline. Trimming pared 1 base from V and 4 bases from J, leaving 11 bases between. The CDR3 runs to 15 residues. The CDR3 here is CASSPQREINQPQHF. The CDR3 DNA is TGTGCCAGCTCACCACAGCGGGAGATTAATCAGCCCCAGCATTTT.

The V and J genes are TRBV3-1 (or the pseudogene TRBV3-2) and TRBJ1-2, with D unclear. There are 14 residues in the CDR3. Germline-derived CDR1 and CDR2 are LGHDT and YNNKEL (reference sequence). V was shortened by 1 base and J by 4 bases, with 10 bases between the two germline ends. CDR3 residues: CASSQGGGIYGYTF. In DNA, the CDR3 is TGTGCCAGCAGCCAAGGTGGAGGGATCTATGGCTACACCTTC.

This rearrangement joins TRBV28 to TRBJ1-1; 7 bases are a match to TRBD1. Germline assignment: CDR1 MDHEN and CDR2 SYDVKM. There are 15 residues in the CDR3. With 6 bases clipped from V and 4 bases from J, the junction kept 11 bases outside the gene matches. The CDR3 protein is CASRPGGGRPTEAFF. DNA of the CDR3: TGTGCCAGCAGACCAGGGGGGGGACGTCCCACTGAAGCTTTCTTT.

CDR3 sequence reads: CATSDFNQPQHF. Written as DNA, the CDR3 is TGTGCCACCAGTGATTTTAACCAGCCCCAGCATTTT. J is TRBJ1-5 and V is TRBV24-1, with D unclear. Trimming took off 1 base at V and 7 bases at J, with 4 bases between the two ends. The CDR3 length is 12 residues. Germline assignment: CDR1 KGHDR and CDR2 SFDVKD.

This clone has only one observation. The V gene is TRBV24-1, the J gene TRBJ2-2; the match to TRBD1 covers 7 bases. Germline CDR1 is KGHDR and CDR2 is SFDVKD. Trimming at V came to 7 bases and at J to 5 bases, leaving 9 bases not matched to a gene. The CDR3 covers 15 residues. The CDR3 nucleotides are TGTGCCACCAGATCAGACAGGGCTGAGACCGGGGAGCTGTTTTTT. Protein: CATRSDRAETGELFF.

J is TRBJ2-4 and V is TRBV5-1, with D possibly TRBD1 on 7 matching bases. V dropped 3 bases and J dropped 3 bases, with 19 bases sitting between them. Germline V gene sequence: CDR1 SGHRS, CDR2 YFSETQ. The CDR3 runs to 17 residues. CDR3 in DNA: TGCGCCAGCAGCTCAAAGGGACAGACTAGGGGCAAAAACATTCAGTACTTC. This sequence encodes CASSSKGQTRGKNIQYF.

Here the CDR3 reads CASSLESGDIILAKNIQYF. In DNA form, the CDR3 reads TGTGCCAGCAGCTTGGAGTCGGGGGACATAATTTTAGCCAAAAACATTCAGTACTTC. The chain couples TRBV5-5 to TRBJ2-4; D may be TRBD1 or TRBD2 (6 bases each). This CDR3 has 19 amino acids. CDR1 and CDR2 (germline): SGHKS, YYEKEE (reference sequence). V was pared by 0 bases and J by 0 bases, with 19 bases between.

The chain combines TRBV18 with TRBJ2-7; a possible D gene is TRBD2 (6 bases). Germline V CDR1 and CDR2: KGHSH, LQKENI. The CDR3 consists of 13 residues. Trimming left V 2 bases short and J 6 bases short, with 11 bases between. This CDR3 is CASSPGSSGEQYF. The DNA for the CDR3 is TGTGCCAGCTCACCAGGCAGTAGCGGCGAGCAGTACTTC.

CDR3: CASSSGQGRNEQFF. The CDR3 nucleotides are TGTGCCAGCAGCTCCGGACAGGGGAGGAATGAGCAGTTCTTC. The chain uses TRBV5-6 and TRBJ2-1, with 9 bases aligning to TRBD1. Germline CDR1 SGHDT, CDR2 YYEEEE. The V gene end was trimmed by 3 bases and the J gene end by 7 bases; junction bases not matched to a gene: 5. The CDR3 covers 14 residues.

The J gene is TRBJ2-1, the V gene TRBV27; D gene unclear. Germline CDR1 and CDR2: MNHEY and SMNVEV (reference sequence). The CDR3 runs to 13 residues. V was clipped by 1 base and J by 9 bases, with 10 bases between them. CDR3 sequence reads: CASSLWSRPEQFF. Here the CDR3 DNA reads TGTGCCAGCAGTTTATGGTCGAGGCCTGAGCAGTTCTTC.

The rearrangement links TRBV7-2 to TRBJ2-7; D call uncertain. This CDR3 is 16 amino acids long. V was shortened by 5 bases and J by 6 bases, with 23 bases between the two germline ends. Germline values: CDR1 SGHTA, CDR2 FQGNSA. The CDR3 spells CASSLPTSAVRREQYF. CDR3 nucleotide sequence: TGTGCCAGCAGCCTGCCAACCTCGGCAGTTCGTCGCGAGCAGTACTTC.

In its sample, this clone was seen once. V usage is TRBV6-5 and J usage is TRBJ2-7, with a weak D call TRBD2 (5 bases). CDR3 size: 15 residues. The V end was cut by 6 bases, the J end by 2 bases, with 17 bases between. The germline CDR1 and CDR2 sequences are MNHEY and SVGAGI. In DNA form, the CDR3 reads TGTGCCAGCAGAACGACACCGGTCGGGGCCTACGAGCAGTACTTC. It translates to CASRTTPVGAYEQYF.